This T cell receptor (beta chain) was observed in a study of blood T cell repertoires in COVID-19. At the level of the study: The United States, Italy and Spain supplied acute and convalescent COVID-19 samples. PBMCs, B-cell-depleted T cells, or T cells provided the cDNA or gDNA that made up the material.

In germline, CDR1 is DFQATT, CDR2 SNEGSKA (reference sequence). CDR3 length: 20 residues. Remarks on this clone: The junction differs from germline at one of its ends, possibly a read error.

Method: immunoSEQ multiplex PCR; TCRdb's copy keeps in-frame clones and lacks some. This sample carries roughly 280,000 clones, around four fifths of them seen once, and the ten largest clones take 3.5% to 5.5%. Sequences were obtained from peripheral blood. The TCR originated in a man aged 55 to 70 who had recovered from COVID-19. The J gene is TRBJ2-3, the V gene TRBV20-1; the match to TRBD1 covers 7 bases. CDR3 bases: TGCAGGGCTAGTCCCTTGGCGTGGGAAACAGGGGTCAGTTCCACAGATACGCAGTATTTT. Residues: CRASPLAWETGVSSTDTQYF.